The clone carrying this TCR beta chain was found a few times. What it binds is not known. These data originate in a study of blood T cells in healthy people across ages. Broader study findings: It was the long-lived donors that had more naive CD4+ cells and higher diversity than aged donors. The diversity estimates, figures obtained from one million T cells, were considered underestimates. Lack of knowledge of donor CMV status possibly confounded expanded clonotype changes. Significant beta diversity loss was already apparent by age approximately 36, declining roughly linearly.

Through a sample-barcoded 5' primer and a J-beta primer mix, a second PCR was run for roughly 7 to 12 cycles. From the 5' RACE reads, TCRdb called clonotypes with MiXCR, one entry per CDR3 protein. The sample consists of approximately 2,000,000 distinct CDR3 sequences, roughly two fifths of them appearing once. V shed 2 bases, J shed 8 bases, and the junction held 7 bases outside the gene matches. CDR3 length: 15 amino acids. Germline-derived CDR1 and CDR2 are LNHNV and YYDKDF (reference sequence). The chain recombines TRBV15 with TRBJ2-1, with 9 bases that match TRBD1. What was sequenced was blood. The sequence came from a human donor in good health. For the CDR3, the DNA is TGTGCCACCAGCAGACCATTGGACAGGGGCGATGAGCAGTTCTTC. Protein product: CATSRPLDRGDEQFF.